Each of the 17 T cell receptor beta chains below was sequenced from the same sample in a study of CD8+CD57+ T cells in acquired aplastic anemia. Researchers used genomic DNA as the template to profile TCR beta VDJ and CDR3. TCRdb reprocessed the reads with MiXCR, giving one entry per CDR3 protein. This table has 100,000 to 150,000 distinct CDR3 sequences, about 40% appearing once. The sequenced patients had an expansion of CD8+CD57+ cells seen by flow cytometry. Input material: sorted CD4+, CD8+, or CD8+CD57+ T cells (not recorded which) from PBMCs. All receptors come from a human donor with aplastic anemia.

The chain employs TRBV10-3 and TRBJ2-7; weak D call: TRBD2 (6 bases). The CDR3 runs 15 residues. V was pared by 4 bases and J by 3 bases, with 16 bases between. Germline V gene data show CDR1 as ENHRY and CDR2 as SYGVKD. For the CDR3, the DNA is TGTGCCATCAGTGTGTCTTTAGCGGAATACTACGAGCAGTACTTC. Translated: CAISVSLAEYYEQYF.

This clonotype was seen many times. V is TRBV20-1 and J is TRBJ2-5; D is unresolved. The germline V and J ends were trimmed by 0 bases and 5 bases, with 10 bases remaining between them. The CDR3 consists of 13 residues. Per the germline V gene, CDR1 is DFQATT and CDR2 is SNEGSKA (reference sequence). CDR3 sequence: CSAREPIWETQYF. The CDR3 DNA reads TGCAGTGCTAGAGAACCTATATGGGAGACCCAGTACTTC.

This chain connects TRBV10-3 to TRBJ2-1; weak D call: TRBD2 (5 bases). Per the germline V gene, CDR1 is ENHRY and CDR2 is SYGVKD. This CDR3 is built from 12 residues. The germline V and J ends were trimmed by 4 bases and 7 bases, with 8 bases remaining between them. The CDR3 DNA sequence: TGTGCCATCAGTGGAGAGGGAAATGAGCAGTTCTTC. As protein: CAISGEGNEQFF.

This clonotype has only a few counts. The CDR3: CASSQEPLNTEAFF. In DNA, the CDR3 is TGCGCCAGCAGCCAAGAACCGCTGAACACTGAAGCTTTCTTT. V is TRBV4-3 and J is TRBJ1-1; D is undetermined. The CDR3 length is 14 residues. Germline lookup yields CDR1 LGHNA and CDR2 YSLEER. Trimming removed 0 bases from V and 0 bases from J, with 5 bases in between.

A note on this clonotype: Just one base apart from a much larger clone, this may be a read error. This chain joins TRBV5-1 and TRBJ1-2, with D possibly being TRBD1 (6 bases). This CDR3 spans 16 amino acids. V lost 3 bases and J lost 8, with 23 bases in between. Germline values: CDR1 SGHRS, CDR2 YFSETQ. The CDR3 is CASSWANPRGAGGYTF. The CDR3 DNA sequence: TGCGCCAGCAGCTGGGCCAACCCCAGGGGCGCGGGCGGCTACACCTTC.

Concerning this clonotype itself: It is likely a read error, because the conserved phenylalanine at the end of the CDR3 is missing. The J gene is TRBJ2-7, the V gene TRBV25-1; 9 nucleotides align to TRBD1. The CDR3 has 15 residues. The V gene's germline CDR1 is MGHDK and CDR2 SYGVNS. The CDR3 loop reads CASSEFSDRGYGQYS. The DNA for the CDR3 is TGTGCCAGCAGTGAGTTCTCGGACAGGGGCTACGGGCAGTACTCC.

This clonotype was seen repeatedly, ten times or more. The chain has TRBV20-1 and TRBJ1-4; tentatively, D is TRBD1 (5 bases). CDR1 DFQATT and CDR2 SNEGSKA come from the germline V gene (reference sequence). The CDR3 runs 12 residues. Between the trimmed V and J ends, which lost 6 bases and 7 bases, there was a span of 12 bases. The CDR3: CSAQGRGEKLFF. CDR3 sequence (DNA): TGCAGTGCCCAAGGAAGGGGTGAAAAACTGTTTTTT.

In this sample, this clonotype turned up a few times. The CDR3 spells CASSQGLYRGLGTDTQYF. The CDR3 DNA reads TGTGCCAGCAGCCAAGGATTATACAGGGGGCTCGGCACAGATACGCAGTATTTT. This sequence joins TRBV3-1 and TRBJ2-3; TRBD1 aligns across 9 bases. V dropped 1 base and J dropped 1; count of bases not matched to a gene: 9. The CDR3 covers 18 residues. Germline CDR1 and CDR2: LGHDT and YNNKEL (reference sequence).

The CDR3 DNA sequence: TGCGCCAGCAGTGGGGACTCAGCGGGGGGCAATGAGCAGTTCTTC. Its protein is CASSGDSAGGNEQFF. The V and J genes are TRBV10-1 and TRBJ2-1, with 9 positions matching TRBD2. Trimming took 4 bases from V and 6 from J; bases not matched to a gene: 7. In germline, CDR1 is WNHNN, CDR2 SYGVQD (reference sequence). The CDR3 contains 15 residues.

This clonotype has a count of ten or more. J is TRBJ1-5 and V is TRBV19, with D tentatively TRBD1 (6 bases). Germline loops: CDR1 LNHDA, CDR2 SQIVND (reference sequence). V was pared by 9 bases and J by 0 bases, with 18 bases between. The CDR3 has 16 residues. This CDR3 reads CASHTTGKYSNQPQHF. For the CDR3, the DNA is TGTGCCAGCCACACTACAGGGAAGTATAGCAATCAGCCCCAGCATTTT.

This clonotype was detected many times. V is TRBV7-9 and J is TRBJ2-3; tentative D call: TRBD1 (7 bases). V lost 5 bases and J lost 4, with 19 bases in between. Germline-derived CDR1 and CDR2 are SEHNR and FQNEAQ (reference sequence). The CDR3 loop spans 16 amino acids. The CDR3 nucleotides are TGTGCCAGCAGCCCCTCTCGAGGGGGCGGGGCAGATACGCAGTATTTT. It codes for CASSPSRGGGADTQYF.

The rearrangement links TRBV19 to TRBJ2-7; 10 bases are a match to TRBD2. This CDR3 spans 16 amino acids. The junction had 18 bases not matched to a gene; V was cut back by 9 bases and J by 7 bases. In germline, CDR1 is LNHDA, CDR2 SQIVND (reference sequence). As DNA, the CDR3 is TGTGCCAGCAGCTTAGCTCGACTAGCGGGTTTTCGGGAGCAGTACTTC. Translation: CASSLARLAGFREQYF. Supplemented by reference TRBV19 and TRBJ2-7, the full variable domain reads DGGITQSPKYLFRKEGQNVTLSCEQNLNHDAMYWYRQDPGQGLRLIYYSQIVNDFQKGDIAEGYSVSREKKESFPLTVTSAQKNPTAFYLCASSLARLAGFREQYFGPGTRLTVT.

Ten or more counts support this clonotype. The V call is TRBV7-9, the J call TRBJ2-3; D unclear. The CDR3 has 11 amino acids. The germline gives CDR1 SEHNR, CDR2 FQNEAQ (reference sequence). V lost 5 bases and J 4 bases, leaving 4 bases between the germline ends. The CDR3 bases are TGTGCCAGCAGCACAGCAGATACGCAGTATTTT. The encoded protein is CASSTADTQYF. Using reference TRBV7-9 and TRBJ2-3 for the parts outside the CDR3, the full variable domain is DTGVSQNPRHKITKRGQNVTFRCDPISEHNRLYWYRQTLGQGPEFLTYFQNEAQLEKSRLLSDRFSAERPKGSFSTLEIQRTEQGDSAMYLCASSTADTQYFGPGTRLTVL.

The genes are TRBV19 and TRBJ1-1, with D tentatively TRBD1 (5 bases). CDR1 is LNHDA and CDR2 is SQIVND in the germline V gene (reference sequence). The CDR3 covers 13 residues. V lost 3 bases and J 6 bases, leaving 11 bases between the germline ends. In nucleotides, the CDR3 is TGTGCCAGTAGTATCCGGGACGGCTCTGAAGCTTTCTTT. Translated: CASSIRDGSEAFF.

The J gene is TRBJ2-2, the V gene TRBV6-2 or TRBV6-3, with D possibly matching TRBD1 (5 bases). Germline CDR1 reads MNHEY; CDR2 reads SVGEGT. This CDR3 has 15 residues. Trimming removed 6 bases at V and 6 bases at J, with 17 bases between. The CDR3 nucleotides read TGTGCCAGCAGAAAGGGGTGGACGGTAGCCGGGGAGCTGTTTTTT. This translates into CASRKGWTVAGELFF.

The CDR3 sequence is CASSFVVMDTQYF. In DNA form, the CDR3 reads TGTGCCAGCAGCTTTGTAGTGATGGATACGCAGTATTTT. This rearrangement joins TRBV7-2 to TRBJ2-3; D not certain. V was pared by 3 bases and J by 6 bases, with 10 bases between. This CDR3 comprises 13 residues. The germline V gene encodes CDR1 SGHTA and CDR2 FQGNSA.

This rearrangement joins TRBV27 to TRBJ2-5; D unclear. The ends were cut back, 5 bases at V and 5 bases at J, with 12 bases in the middle. There are 13 residues in the CDR3. The germline V gene has CDR1 MNHEY and CDR2 SMNVEV (reference sequence). CDR3: CASSLSSWETQYF. The CDR3 DNA is TGTGCCAGCAGTCTTAGTAGTTGGGAGACCCAGTACTTC.